This TCR beta chain was retrieved from a study of a mutant IDH1 vaccine in newly diagnosed glioma (dated by TCRdb to the early 2020s). Background on the whole study: Across visits V03 through V10, patients got a total of eight vaccinations, given in weeks 1, 3, 5, 7, 11, 15, 19 and 23. Of the approximately 32 treated patients, about 62% were male and around 40% were female, and the mean age was roughly 38 years. Before enrollment, most patients had been given radiochemotherapy with temozolomide as standard therapy, while the rest had received either radiotherapy alone or temozolomide alone. Six visits were used for peripheral blood collection: V03 (baseline), V05, V07, V10, V12 and V13. Vaccination began 4-6 weeks after radiotherapy alone, or alongside temozolomide cycles in the chemotherapy-containing groups. Longitudinal TCRB deep sequencing was performed for approximately 24 treated patients wherever samples were available for exploratory analyses.

Paper-wide results and their limitations: It was noted by the authors that analyses of patient blood samples could not be reproduced owing to sample limitations. Immune responses induced by the vaccine were seen in 93.3% of patients across multiple MHC alleles. Pseudoprogression appeared unrelated to alterations in the top peripheral T cell clonotypes detected by TCRB sequencing. Availability determined which PBMC samples were chosen for TCRB deep sequencing.

Libraries were prepared through the immunoSEQ multiplex PCR assay. Rearranged TCR beta chain sequences were amplified using the hsTCRB Kit according to the manufacturer's protocol. Sequencing of TCRB libraries was carried out on an Illumina MiSeq. On the authors' methods: The proprietary platform of the kit vendor was used for demultiplexing, trimming and gene mapping. TCRdb obtained this table from immuneACCESS and retained in-frame rearrangements with V and J assigned. These tables miss some clones; where compared with another copy, unresolved V genes account for less than half of the shortfall, and the remainder is unexplained. That table supplies the V and J calls and clone size; D and trimming were determined from the DNA. This sample gives around 55,000 clones in total; 80% of them show up just once. The ten most abundant clones make up more than 5% of the sample. The CDR3 holds 15 amino acids from the cysteine to the phenylalanine. The retained sequence is limited to the CDR3, 45 bases, with the frame set at the first base. The trim is 0 bases for V and 3 bases for J, with a gap of 12 bases between the germline ends. According to the germline V gene, CDR1 reads ENHRY and CDR2 reads SYGVKD.

Regarding this clone: This receptor's antigen is unknown. No much larger clone is present one base from it, and per-base qualities are unavailable.

The time point label, read with the paper, signifies: week 23, last vaccination. Each vaccine dose, consisting of 300 ug of a 20-mer mutant IDH1 peptide in Montanide, was administered subcutaneously with topical imiquimod. Donors had newly diagnosed WHO grade 3 or 4 IDH1-mutant astrocytomas with loss of nuclear ATRX. The samples were drawn from NOA16, a multicentre, single-arm, open-label phase I trial in Germany that tested a mutant IDH1 peptide vaccine in humans for the first time. Genomic DNA for TCRB sequencing was extracted from EDTA blood using the DNeasy Blood and Tissue Kit. This clonotype was sampled from a man aged 35 to 55 with glioma. Rearrangement joined TRBV10-3 to TRBJ2-7, with no confidently assigned D gene. Material: PBMCs, obtained from a glioma patient whose treatment included an IDH1 peptide vaccine. Here is the DNA: TGTGCCATCAGTGAGTCCGAGTCTGCTAGCTACGAGCAGTACTTC. It encodes CAISESESASYEQYF.